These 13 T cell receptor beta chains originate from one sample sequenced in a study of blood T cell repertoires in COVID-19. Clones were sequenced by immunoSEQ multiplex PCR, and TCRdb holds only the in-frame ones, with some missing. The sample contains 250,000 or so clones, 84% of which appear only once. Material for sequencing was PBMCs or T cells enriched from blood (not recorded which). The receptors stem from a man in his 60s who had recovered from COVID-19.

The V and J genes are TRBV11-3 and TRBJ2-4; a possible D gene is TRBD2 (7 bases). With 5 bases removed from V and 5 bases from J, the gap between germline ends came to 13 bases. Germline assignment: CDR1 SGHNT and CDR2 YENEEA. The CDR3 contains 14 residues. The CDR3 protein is CASSRGGQENIQYF. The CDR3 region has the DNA TGTGCCAGCAGCCGCGGGGGACAAGAAAACATTCAGTACTTC.

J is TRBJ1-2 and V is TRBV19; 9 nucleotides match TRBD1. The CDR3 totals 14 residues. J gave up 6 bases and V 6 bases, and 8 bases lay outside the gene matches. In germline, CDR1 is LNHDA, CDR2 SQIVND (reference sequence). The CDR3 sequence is CASRRQGVRDGYTF. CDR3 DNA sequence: TGTGCCAGTAGAAGACAGGGGGTAAGAGATGGCTACACCTTC.

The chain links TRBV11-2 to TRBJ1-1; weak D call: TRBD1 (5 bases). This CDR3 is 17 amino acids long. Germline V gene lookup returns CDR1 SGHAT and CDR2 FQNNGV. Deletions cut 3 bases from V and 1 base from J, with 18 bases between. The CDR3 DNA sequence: TGTGCCAGCAGCTTTTCACAGGCTGCAGCAGGGAACACTGAAGCTTTCTTT. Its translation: CASSFSQAAAGNTEAFF.

CDR3: CASSEGAGGNTEAFF. The CDR3 nucleotides read TGTGCCAGCTCCGAGGGGGCCGGGGGGAACACTGAAGCTTTCTTT. The rearrangement uses TRBV18 and TRBJ1-1; 7 nucleotides align to TRBD1. CDR1 is KGHSH, CDR2 LQKENI, per germline. CDR3 length: 15 residues. Trimming at V came to 6 bases and at J to 1 base, leaving 8 bases not matched to a gene.

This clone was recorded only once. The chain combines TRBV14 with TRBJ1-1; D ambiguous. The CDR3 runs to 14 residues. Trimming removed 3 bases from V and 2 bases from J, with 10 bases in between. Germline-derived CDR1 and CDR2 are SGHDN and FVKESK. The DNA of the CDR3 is TGTGCCAGCAGCCATCATGCGGTTAACACTGAAGCTTTCTTT. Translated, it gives CASSHHAVNTEAFF.

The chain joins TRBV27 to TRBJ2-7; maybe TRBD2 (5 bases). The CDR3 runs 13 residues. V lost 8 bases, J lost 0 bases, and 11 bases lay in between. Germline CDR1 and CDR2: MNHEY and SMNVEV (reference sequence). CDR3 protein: CASHPTNSYEQYF. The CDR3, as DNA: TGTGCCAGCCACCCGACTAACTCCTACGAGCAGTACTTC.

CDR3 loop: CASRPDRESGNTIYF. CDR3 in DNA: TGTGCCAGCAGACCCGACAGGGAGTCCGGAAACACCATATATTTT. The genes are TRBV6-5 and TRBJ1-3, with 7 bases lining up with TRBD1. The CDR3 has 15 residues. The germline CDR1 and CDR2 sequences are MNHEY and SVGAGI. V gave up 6 bases and J gave up 4 bases; unmatched junction bases: 9.

As DNA, the CDR3 is TGTGCCAGCAGCCCCAAAACCCCTCTATTTGCGGGGGGGCGTAATGAGCAGTTCTTC. Its protein is CASSPKTPLFAGGRNEQFF. V is TRBV3-1 (or the pseudogene TRBV3-2) and J is TRBJ2-1; TRBD2 matches at 9 bases. Germline V gene sequence: CDR1 LGHDT, CDR2 YNNKEL (reference sequence). V shed 4 bases, J shed 7 bases, and the junction held 20 bases outside the gene matches. This CDR3 is 19 amino acids long.

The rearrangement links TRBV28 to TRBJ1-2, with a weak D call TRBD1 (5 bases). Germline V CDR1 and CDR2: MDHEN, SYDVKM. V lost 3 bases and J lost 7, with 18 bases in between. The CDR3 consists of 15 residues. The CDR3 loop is CASSFPSGETGGYTF. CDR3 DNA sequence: TGTGCCAGCAGTTTTCCGTCGGGGGAAACGGGTGGCTACACCTTC.

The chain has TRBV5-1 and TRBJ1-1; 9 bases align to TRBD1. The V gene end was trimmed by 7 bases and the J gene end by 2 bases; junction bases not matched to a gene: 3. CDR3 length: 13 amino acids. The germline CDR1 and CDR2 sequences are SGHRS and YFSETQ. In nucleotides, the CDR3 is TGCGCCAGCGGACAGGGGTTTAACACTGAAGCTTTCTTT. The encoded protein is CASGQGFNTEAFF.

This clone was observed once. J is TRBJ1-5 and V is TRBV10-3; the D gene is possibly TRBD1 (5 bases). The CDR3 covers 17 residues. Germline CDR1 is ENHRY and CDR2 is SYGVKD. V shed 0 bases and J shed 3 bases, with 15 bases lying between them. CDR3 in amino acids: CAISESSGLKANQPQHF. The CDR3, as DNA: TGTGCCATCAGTGAGTCGTCAGGGCTTAAGGCCAATCAGCCCCAGCATTTT.

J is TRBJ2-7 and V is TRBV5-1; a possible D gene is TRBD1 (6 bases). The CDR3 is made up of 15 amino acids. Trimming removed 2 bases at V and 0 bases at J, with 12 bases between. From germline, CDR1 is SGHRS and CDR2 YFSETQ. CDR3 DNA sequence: TGCGCCAGCAGCTTCTCAACAGGGTTCTCCTACGAGCAGTACTTC. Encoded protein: CASSFSTGFSYEQYF. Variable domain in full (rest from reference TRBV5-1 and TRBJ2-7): KAGVTQTPRYLIKTRGQQVTLSCSPISGHRSVSWYQQTPGQGLQFLFEYFSETQRNKGNFPGRFSGRQFSNSRSEMNVSTLELGDSALYLCASSFSTGFSYEQYFGPGTRLTVT.

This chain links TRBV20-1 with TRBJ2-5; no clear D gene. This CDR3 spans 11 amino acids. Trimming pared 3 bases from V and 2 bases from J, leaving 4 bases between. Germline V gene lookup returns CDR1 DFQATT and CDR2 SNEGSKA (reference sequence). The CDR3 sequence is CSASLQETQYF. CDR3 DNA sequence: TGCAGTGCTAGTCTACAAGAGACCCAGTACTTC.